Described below is a single T cell receptor beta chain sequence and its context. What antigen it recognizes has not been identified. No much larger clone is present one base from it, and per-base qualities are unavailable. The CDR3, from cysteine to phenylalanine, totals 16 residues. The entry retains the CDR3 DNA only, 48 bases that are in frame from base 1. The germline V end is reduced by 4 bases and the J end by 5 bases; junction bases left unmatched: 14. The germline V gene specifies MNHEY as CDR1 and SVGAGI as CDR2. The receptor library was made with the immunoSEQ multiplex PCR assay. The table was pulled from immuneACCESS by TCRdb, which kept in-frame rearrangements only. Such tables lose some clones; where checked, under half of the loss comes from unresolved V genes, and the rest has no known cause. Present in this sample are 53,000 or so clones, about 86% of which were seen just once. The ten top clones hold less than 6.5% of the sample.

The data were obtained in a study of technical replicates of blood from a handful of donors (dated by TCRdb to 2016 to 2017). This receptor chain uses TRBV6-5 and TRBJ2-7; 7 of the junction bases match TRBD2. Sequencing was performed on PBMCs. This clonotype was sampled from a human donor in good health. Some clones in this sample may be carry-over from other donors' samples. The DNA reads as follows: TGTGCCAGCAGTTTGGGGGTCGGCGGGAGAATCAACGAGCAGTACTTC. Its amino acids are CASSLGVGGRINEQYF.